This TCR beta chain emerged from a study of OX40 agonist ivuxolimab in advanced cancers. Context from the whole study: Ivuxolimab, which targeted the costimulatory receptor OX40 (CD134), was an agonistic, fully human IgG2 monoclonal antibody. Of the approximately 53 patients in dose escalation, about 20 had hepatocellular carcinoma, around 15 had melanoma, 9 had renal cell carcinoma and 9 had head and neck cancer. Partial responses were achieved by three dose-escalation patients, of whom one had hepatocellular carcinoma and two had cutaneous melanoma. Peripheral TCRbeta sequencing was intended to test whether TCR sequence diversity was altered and clonal T-cell expansion was caused by ivuxolimab. Prior anti-PD-1, anti-PD-L1 or anti-CTLA-4 therapy was permitted, and less than 45% of dose-escalation patients had received checkpoint inhibitors. The paper covers the monotherapy dose-escalation part of the phase I ivuxolimab trial, which included N ≈ 54 patients. A male proportion of 75% to 85% and a mean age of around 60 years, ranging from roughly 20 to 80, were recorded for the dose-escalation cohort. Intravenous ivuxolimab was administered to patients every 2 weeks at six dose levels: 0.01, 0.1, 0.3, 1.5, 3 and 10 mg/kg. On the study overall, not on this receptor specifically: After ivuxolimab, more expanded clones were found on average in CD8+ T cells than in CD4+ T cells. In partial responders in the 0.1-3.0 mg/kg groups, normalized peripheral clonal expansion was found to be among the lowest, especially among CD8+ T cells. At doses of 0.1 to 3.0 mg/kg, clonal expansion of both CD4+ and CD8+ T cells in blood was seen between baseline and week 6. The antigen specificity of the peripheral T cells that underwent clonal expansion was not determined. Low levels of normalized T-cell clonal expansion were also seen in some nonresponding patients.

In the case of this clone: The clone's antigen remains unknown. No base quality information exists; no much larger clone differs at one position.

Patients with a history of autoimmune disease or receiving systemic immunosuppression were excluded from the trial. Peripheral blood for TCR sequencing was drawn from every dose cohort at baseline, at cycle 4 day 1 and at cycle 7 day 1. Samples came from an open-label, multicenter, first-in-human phase I dose-escalation trial of ivuxolimab. The trial enrolled adults with locally advanced or metastatic head and neck squamous cell, hepatocellular, melanoma or renal cell carcinoma. Before TCR sequencing, CD4+ T cells and CD8+ T cells from peripheral blood were sorted into separate populations. A distance of 13 bases separates the germline ends of V and J, which lose 6 bases and 0 bases respectively. Per the germline V gene, MGHDK is the CDR1 and SYGVNS is the CDR2. The CDR3 sequence holds 15 residues, the cysteine and phenylalanine included. Kept here is only the CDR3 DNA, which spans 45 bases and is read in frame from base 1.

Genomic DNA was extracted from sorted cells for sequencing of the TCRbeta CDR3 region. TCRbeta CDR3 regions were sequenced using the immunoSEQ Assay. The table was pulled from immuneACCESS by TCRdb, which kept in-frame rearrangements only. Such tables lose some clones; where checked, under half of the loss comes from unresolved V genes, and the rest has no known cause. This sample has under 85,000 clones in its table, and 65% to 90% of those were observed once. 1.5% to 2% of the sample is taken by the ten largest. The source of this sequence is an adult with an advanced solid tumor such as melanoma, head and neck, liver or kidney cancer. The chain employs TRBV25-1 and TRBJ2-3; TRBD2 is a possible D gene, resting on 6 matching bases. Sequenced here: CD4+ or CD8+ T cells sorted from blood, sampled in a trial of the OX40 agonist ivuxolimab. The nucleotides are TGTGCCAGCAGGCGGGGCGGGTTTAGCACAGATACGCAGTATTTT. Its amino acids are CASRRGGFSTDTQYF. The CDR3, completed at both ends by the reference TRBV25-1 and TRBJ2-3 genes, gives the full variable domain EADIYQTPRYLVIGTGKKITLECSQTMGHDKMYWYQQDPGMELHLIHYSYGVNSTEKGDLSSESTVSRIRTEHFPLTLESARPSHTSQYLCASRRGGFSTDTQYFGPGTRLTVL.